This T cell receptor beta chain appears in the sequencing data of a study of early T cells in non-severe SARS-CoV-2 infection. Study-level results: Private and CD4 specificities were missed by VDJdb matching, which favored anti-spike CD8 responses.

Unique molecular identifiers tagged individual cDNA molecules. From the 5' RACE reads, TCRdb called clonotypes with MiXCR, one entry per CDR3 protein. The sample has fewer than 40,000 distinct CDR3 sequences, around 7% seen once. Trimming removed 4 bases from V and 2 bases from J, with 12 bases in between. Germline values: CDR1 SNHLY, CDR2 FYNNEI. The CDR3 is 14 amino acids. Regarding this clonotype: Its antigen is not known.

Sequencing used whole blood. The V call is TRBV2, the J call TRBJ2-7; TRBD1 or TRBD2 may be the D gene (5 bases each). The origin of this receptor is an adult who was a healthcare worker with PCR-confirmed SARS-CoV-2 infection or an uninfected control (not recorded which). CDR3 sequence (DNA): TGTGCCAGCAGTGGAGGGACGGATACCTACGAGCAGTACTTC. Translation: CASSGGTDTYEQYF.